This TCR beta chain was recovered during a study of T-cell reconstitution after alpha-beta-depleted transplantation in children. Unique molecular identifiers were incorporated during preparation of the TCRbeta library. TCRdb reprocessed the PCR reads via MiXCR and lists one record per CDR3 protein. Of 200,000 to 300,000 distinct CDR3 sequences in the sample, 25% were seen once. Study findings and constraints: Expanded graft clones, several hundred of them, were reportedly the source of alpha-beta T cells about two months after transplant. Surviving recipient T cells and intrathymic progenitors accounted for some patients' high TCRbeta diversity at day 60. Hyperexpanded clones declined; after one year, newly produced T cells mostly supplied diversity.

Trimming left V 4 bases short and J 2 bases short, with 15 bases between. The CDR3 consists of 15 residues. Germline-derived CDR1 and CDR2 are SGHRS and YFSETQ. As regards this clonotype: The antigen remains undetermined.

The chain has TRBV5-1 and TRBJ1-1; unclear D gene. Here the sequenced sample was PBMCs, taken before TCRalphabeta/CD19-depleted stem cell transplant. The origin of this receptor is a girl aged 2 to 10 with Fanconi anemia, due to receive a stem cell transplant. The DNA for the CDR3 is TGCGCCAGCAGCCCCGCCTGGAATCCCAACACTGAAGCTTTCTTT. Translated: CASSPAWNPNTEAFF.